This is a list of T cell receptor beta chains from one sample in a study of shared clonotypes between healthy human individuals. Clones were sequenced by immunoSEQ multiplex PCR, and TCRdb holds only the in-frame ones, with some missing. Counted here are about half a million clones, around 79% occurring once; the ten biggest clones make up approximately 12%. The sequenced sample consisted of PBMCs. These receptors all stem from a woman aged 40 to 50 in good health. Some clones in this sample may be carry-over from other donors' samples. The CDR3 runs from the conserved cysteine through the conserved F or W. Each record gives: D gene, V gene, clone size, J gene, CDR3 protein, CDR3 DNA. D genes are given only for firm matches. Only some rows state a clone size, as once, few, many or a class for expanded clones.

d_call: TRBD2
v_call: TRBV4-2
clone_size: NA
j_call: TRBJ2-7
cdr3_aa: CASSQGAGGPLYEQYF
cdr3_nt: TGTGCCAGCAGCCAAGGGGCGGGAGGCCCTCTCTACGAGCAGTACTTC

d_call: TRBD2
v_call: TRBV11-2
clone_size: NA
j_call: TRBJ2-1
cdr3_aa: CASSLIPSGANNEQFF
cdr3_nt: TGTGCCAGCAGCTTAATTCCTAGCGGGGCCAACAATGAGCAGTTCTTC

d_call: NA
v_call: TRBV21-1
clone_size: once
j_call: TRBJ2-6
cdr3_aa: CASHRDRVIWSNVLTF
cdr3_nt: TGTGCCAGTCACCGGGACAGGGTCATTTGGTCCAACGTCCTGACTTTC

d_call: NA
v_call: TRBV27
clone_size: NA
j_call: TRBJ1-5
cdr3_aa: CASSPTNQPQHF
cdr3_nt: TGTGCCAGCAGCCCAACCAATCAGCCCCAGCATTTT

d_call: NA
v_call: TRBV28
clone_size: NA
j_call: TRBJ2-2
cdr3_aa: CASLASNTGELFF
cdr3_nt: TGTGCCTCCCTCGCCTCGAACACCGGGGAGCTGTTTTTT

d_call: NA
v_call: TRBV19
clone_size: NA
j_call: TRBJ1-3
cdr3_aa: CASMTPMSSGNTIYF
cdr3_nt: TGTGCCAGCATGACACCCATGAGCTCTGGAAACACCATATATTTT

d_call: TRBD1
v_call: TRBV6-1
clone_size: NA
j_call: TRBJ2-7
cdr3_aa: CASRDRFYEQYF
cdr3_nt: TGTGCCAGCCGGGACAGGTTCTACGAGCAGTACTTC

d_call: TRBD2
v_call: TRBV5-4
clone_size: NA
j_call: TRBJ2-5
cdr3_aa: CASSLRRGAGETQYF
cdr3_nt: TGTGCCAGCAGCCTCAGGCGGGGGGCGGGGGAGACCCAGTACTTC

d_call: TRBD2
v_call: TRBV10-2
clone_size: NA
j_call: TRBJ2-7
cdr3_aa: CASRALAGDYEQYF
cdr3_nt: TGCGCCAGCAGGGCCTTAGCGGGAGACTACGAGCAGTACTTC

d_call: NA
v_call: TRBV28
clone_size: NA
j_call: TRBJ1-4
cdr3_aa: CASIDGRYNEKLFF
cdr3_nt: TGTGCCAGCATCGATGGGAGGTATAATGAAAAACTGTTTTTT

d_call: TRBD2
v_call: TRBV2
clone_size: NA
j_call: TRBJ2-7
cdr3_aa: CASSVGLAGPYEQYF
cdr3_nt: TGTGCCAGCAGTGTGGGACTAGCGGGGCCCTACGAGCAGTACTTC

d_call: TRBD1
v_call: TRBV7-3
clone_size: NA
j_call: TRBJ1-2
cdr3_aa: CASSPTGGVLDGGYTF
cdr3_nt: TGTGCCAGCAGCCCGACAGGGGGCGTTTTAGACGGTGGCTACACCTTC

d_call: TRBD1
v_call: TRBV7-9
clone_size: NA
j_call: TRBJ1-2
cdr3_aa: CASSLVEAGQGLRGYTF
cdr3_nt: TGTGCCAGCAGCTTAGTGGAGGCGGGACAGGGACTACGAGGCTACACCTTC

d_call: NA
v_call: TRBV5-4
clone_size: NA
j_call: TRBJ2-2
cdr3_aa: CASSLALQANTGELFF
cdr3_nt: TGTGCCAGCAGCTTAGCTCTGCAGGCGAACACCGGGGAGCTGTTTTTT

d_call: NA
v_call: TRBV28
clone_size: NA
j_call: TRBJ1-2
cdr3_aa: CASSLVWAATTYGYTF
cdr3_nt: TGTGCCAGCAGTTTGGTTTGGGCGGCAACTACCTATGGCTACACCTTC

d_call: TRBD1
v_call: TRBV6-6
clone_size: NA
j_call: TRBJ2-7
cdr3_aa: CASSSDRDRFEQYF
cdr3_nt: TGTGCCAGCAGCTCAGACAGGGACCGTTTCGAGCAGTACTTC

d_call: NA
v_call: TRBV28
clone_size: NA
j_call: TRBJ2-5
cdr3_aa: CASTSSRGQEETQYF
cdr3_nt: TGTGCCAGCACCTCAAGCCGGGGGCAGGAAGAGACCCAGTACTTC

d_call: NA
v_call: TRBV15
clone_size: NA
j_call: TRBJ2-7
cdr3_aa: CATSTAGYEQHF
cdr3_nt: TGTGCCACCAGCACCGCGGGATACGAGCAGCACTTC

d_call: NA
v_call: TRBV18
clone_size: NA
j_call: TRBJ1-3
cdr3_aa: CASSDADTIYF
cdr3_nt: TGTGCCAGCTCCGACGCGGACACCATATATTTT

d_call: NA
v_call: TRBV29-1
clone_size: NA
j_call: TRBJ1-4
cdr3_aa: CSVGTNRGEKLFF
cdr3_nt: TGCAGCGTTGGGACAAACCGCGGTGAAAAACTGTTTTTT

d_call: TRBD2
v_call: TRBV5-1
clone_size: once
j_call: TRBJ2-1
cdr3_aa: CASSLSGLAYNEQFF
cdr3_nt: TGCGCCAGCAGCTTATCGGGACTAGCCTACAATGAGCAGTTCTTC

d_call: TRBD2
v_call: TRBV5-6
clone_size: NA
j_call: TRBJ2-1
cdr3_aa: CASSSTFSGRNNEQFF
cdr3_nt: TGTGCCAGCAGCTCCACCTTTAGCGGGAGAAACAATGAGCAGTTCTTC

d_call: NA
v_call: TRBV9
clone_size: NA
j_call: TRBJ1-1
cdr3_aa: CASSKGTLNTEAFF
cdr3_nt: TGTGCCAGCAGCAAAGGGACATTGAACACTGAAGCTTTCTTT

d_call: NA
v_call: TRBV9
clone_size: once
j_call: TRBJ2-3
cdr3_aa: CASSVAGPGADTQYF
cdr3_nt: TGTGCCAGCAGCGTAGCGGGACCGGGTGCAGATACGCAGTATTTT

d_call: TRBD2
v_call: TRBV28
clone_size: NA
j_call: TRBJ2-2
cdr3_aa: CASSSRTETFLAGGSGELFF
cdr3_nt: TGTGCCAGCAGTTCCCGGACAGAAACTTTCCTAGCGGGAGGGTCCGGGGAGCTGTTTTTT

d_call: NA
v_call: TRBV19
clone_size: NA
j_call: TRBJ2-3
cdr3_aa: CASSIQPGADTQYF
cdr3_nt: TGTGCCAGTAGTATTCAGCCCGGGGCAGATACGCAGTATTTT

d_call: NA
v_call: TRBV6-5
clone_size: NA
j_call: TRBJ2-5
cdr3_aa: CASSLDALETQYF
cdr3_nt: TGTGCCAGCAGCCTTGATGCGTTGGAGACCCAGTACTTC

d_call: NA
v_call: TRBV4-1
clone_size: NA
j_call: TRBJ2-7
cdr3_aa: CASSQVTSPAYEQYF
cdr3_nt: TGCGCCAGCAGCCAAGTGACCTCCCCGGCCTACGAGCAGTACTTC

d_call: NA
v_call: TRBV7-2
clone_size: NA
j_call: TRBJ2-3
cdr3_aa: CASSRDYSDTQYF
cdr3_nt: TGTGCCAGCAGCCGAGACTACTCAGATACGCAGTATTTT

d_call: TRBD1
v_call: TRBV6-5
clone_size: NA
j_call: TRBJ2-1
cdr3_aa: CASSGGTGVDEQFF
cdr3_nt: TGTGCCAGCAGCGGCGGGACAGGGGTCGATGAGCAGTTCTTC

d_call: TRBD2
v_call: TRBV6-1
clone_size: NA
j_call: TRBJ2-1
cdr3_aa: CASTLLAGEYNEQFF
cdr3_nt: TGTGCCAGCACACTACTAGCGGGAGAATACAATGAGCAGTTCTTC

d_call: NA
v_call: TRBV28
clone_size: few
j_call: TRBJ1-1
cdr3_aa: CASSLAGGTEAFF
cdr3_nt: TGTGCCAGCAGTTTGGCAGGTGGGACTGAAGCTTTCTTT

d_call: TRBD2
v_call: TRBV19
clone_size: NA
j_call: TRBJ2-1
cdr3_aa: CASSIKTSGRAPYNEQFF
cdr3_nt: TGTGCCAGTAGTATAAAGACTAGCGGGAGGGCCCCCTACAATGAGCAGTTCTTC

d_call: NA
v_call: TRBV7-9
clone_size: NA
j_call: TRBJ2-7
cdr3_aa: CASSLGDGYEQYF
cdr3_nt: TGTGCCAGCAGCTTAGGTGATGGCTACGAGCAGTACTTC

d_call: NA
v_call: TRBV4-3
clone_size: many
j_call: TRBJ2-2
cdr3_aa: CASSQSRGHTGELFF
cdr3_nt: TGCGCCAGCAGCCAAAGCCGGGGCCACACCGGGGAGCTGTTTTTT

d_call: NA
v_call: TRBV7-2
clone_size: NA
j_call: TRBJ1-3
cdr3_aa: CASSPLGVSGNTIYF
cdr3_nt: TGTGCCAGCAGCCCCCTGGGGGTAAGCGGAAACACCATATATTTT

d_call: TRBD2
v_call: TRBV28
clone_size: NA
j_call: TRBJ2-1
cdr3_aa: CASTLGLAAYNEQFF
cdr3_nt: TGTGCCAGCACCCTGGGACTAGCGGCTTACAATGAGCAGTTCTTC

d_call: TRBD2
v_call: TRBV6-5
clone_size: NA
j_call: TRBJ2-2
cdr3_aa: CASSYSTSGGTGELFF
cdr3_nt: TGTGCCAGCAGTTATTCGACTAGCGGGGGCACCGGGGAGCTGTTTTTT

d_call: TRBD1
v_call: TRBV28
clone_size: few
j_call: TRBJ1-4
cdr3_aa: CASSTPQGAADEKLFF
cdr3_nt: TGTGCCAGCAGTACACCGCAGGGGGCGGCGGATGAAAAACTGTTTTTT

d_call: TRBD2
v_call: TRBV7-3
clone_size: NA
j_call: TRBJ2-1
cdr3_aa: CASSLGTSGSEQFF
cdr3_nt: TGTGCCAGCAGCTTAGGGACTAGCGGGAGTGAGCAGTTCTTC

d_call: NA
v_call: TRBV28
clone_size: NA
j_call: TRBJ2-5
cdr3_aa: CASSSTSQETQYF
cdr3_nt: TGTGCCAGCAGTTCGACTAGCCAAGAGACCCAGTACTTC

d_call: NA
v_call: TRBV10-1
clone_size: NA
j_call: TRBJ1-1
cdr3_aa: CASSESAAMNTEAFF
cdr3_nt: TGCGCCAGCAGTGAGTCGGCGGCCATGAACACTGAAGCTTTCTTT

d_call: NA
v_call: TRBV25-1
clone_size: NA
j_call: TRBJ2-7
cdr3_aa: CASSTGTYEQYF
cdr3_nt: TGTGCCAGCAGTACAGGAACCTACGAGCAGTACTTC

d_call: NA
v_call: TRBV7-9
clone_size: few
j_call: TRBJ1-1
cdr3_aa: CASSLGAANTEAFF
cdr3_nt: TGTGCCAGCAGCTTAGGTGCAGCGAACACTGAAGCTTTCTTT

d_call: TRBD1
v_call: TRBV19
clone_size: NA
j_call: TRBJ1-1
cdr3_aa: CASSAGQGLTTFF
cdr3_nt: TGTGCCAGTAGTGCGGGACAGGGGCTAACTACTTTCTTT

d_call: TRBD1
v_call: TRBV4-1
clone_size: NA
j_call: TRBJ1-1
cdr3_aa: CASSRLDRGNTEAFF
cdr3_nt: TGCGCCAGCAGCAGGTTAGACAGGGGGAACACTGAAGCTTTCTTT

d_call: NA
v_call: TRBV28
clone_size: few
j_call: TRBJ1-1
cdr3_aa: CASSLTDSLNTEAFF
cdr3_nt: TGTGCCAGCAGTTTGACGGACAGCCTGAACACTGAAGCTTTCTTT

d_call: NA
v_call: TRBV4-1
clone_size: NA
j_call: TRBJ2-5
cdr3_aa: CASSQVGRTTQETQYF
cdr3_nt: TGCGCCAGCAGCCAAGTCGGCAGGACTACACAAGAGACCCAGTACTTC

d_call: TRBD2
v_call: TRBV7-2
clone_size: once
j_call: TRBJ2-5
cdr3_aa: CASSLSGTTSGQETQYF
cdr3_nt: TGTGCCAGCAGCTTATCGGGGACGACTAGCGGACAAGAGACCCAGTACTTC

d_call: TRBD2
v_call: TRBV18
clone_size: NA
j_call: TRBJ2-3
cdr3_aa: CASSPVLAGADTQYF
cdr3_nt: TGTGCCAGCTCACCAGTACTAGCGGGAGCAGATACGCAGTATTTT

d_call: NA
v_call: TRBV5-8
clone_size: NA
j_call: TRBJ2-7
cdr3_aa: CASSSRDGSYEQYF
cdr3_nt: TGTGCCAGCAGCTCGAGGGACGGCTCCTACGAGCAGTACTTC

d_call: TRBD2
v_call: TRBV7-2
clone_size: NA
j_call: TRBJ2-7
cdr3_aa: CASSRTSYEQYF
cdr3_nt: TGTGCCAGCAGCCGGACTAGCTACGAGCAGTACTTC

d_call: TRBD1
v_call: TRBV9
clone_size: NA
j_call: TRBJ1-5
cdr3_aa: CASSVGAGGNQPQHF
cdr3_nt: TGTGCCAGCAGCGTAGGGGCAGGGGGAAATCAGCCCCAGCATTTT

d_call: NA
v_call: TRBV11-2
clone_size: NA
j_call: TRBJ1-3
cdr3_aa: CASSARANSGNTIYF
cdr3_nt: TGTGCCAGCAGTGCAAGGGCCAACTCTGGAAACACCATATATTTT

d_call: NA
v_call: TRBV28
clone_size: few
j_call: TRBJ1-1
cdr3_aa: CASSSLGGIPEAFF
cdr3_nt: TGTGCCAGCAGTTCCCTGGGGGGGATCCCTGAAGCTTTCTTT

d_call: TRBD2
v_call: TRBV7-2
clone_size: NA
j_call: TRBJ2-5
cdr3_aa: CASSPSGAETQYF
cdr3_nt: TGTGCCAGCAGCCCTAGCGGGGCGGAGACCCAGTACTTC

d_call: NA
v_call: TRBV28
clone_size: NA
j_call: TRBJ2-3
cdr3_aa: CASSLSLTPSTDTQYF
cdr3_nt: TGTGCCAGCAGTTTATCCCTAACTCCTAGCACAGATACGCAGTATTTT

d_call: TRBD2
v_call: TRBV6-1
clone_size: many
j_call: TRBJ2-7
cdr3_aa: CASSEASGSAGEQYF
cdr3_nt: TGTGCCAGCAGTGAGGCTAGCGGGAGTGCAGGCGAGCAGTACTTC

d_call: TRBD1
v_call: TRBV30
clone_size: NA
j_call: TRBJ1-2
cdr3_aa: CAWSEVRGQGYTF
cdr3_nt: TGTGCCTGGAGTGAAGTGAGGGGGCAGGGCTACACCTTC

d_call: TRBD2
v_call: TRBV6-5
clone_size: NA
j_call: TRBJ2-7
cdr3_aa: CASRTGLAGAYEQYF
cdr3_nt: TGTGCCAGCAGGACGGGACTAGCGGGAGCCTACGAGCAGTACTTC